This entry is about one TCR beta chain. This CDR3 is built from 14 residues. Germline CDR1 LNHDA, CDR2 SQIVND (reference sequence). Trimming cost V 6 bases and J 6 bases; bases outside gene matches: 7. These data originate in a study of technical replicates of blood from several donors. TCRdb's copy holds only in-frame clones and misses some; the assay was immunoSEQ multiplex PCR. The sample has about 83,000 clones, less than 95% seen once; the top ten hold less than 0.3%. This clonotype was obtained from a human donor in good health. Sequenced material: T cells isolated from PBMCs. The rearrangement links TRBV19 to TRBJ2-2; TRBD2 matches 7 bases. CDR3: CASSAGVRSGELFF. The CDR3 DNA reads as TGTGCCAGTAGCGCGGGGGTTCGATCCGGGGAGCTGTTTTTT.